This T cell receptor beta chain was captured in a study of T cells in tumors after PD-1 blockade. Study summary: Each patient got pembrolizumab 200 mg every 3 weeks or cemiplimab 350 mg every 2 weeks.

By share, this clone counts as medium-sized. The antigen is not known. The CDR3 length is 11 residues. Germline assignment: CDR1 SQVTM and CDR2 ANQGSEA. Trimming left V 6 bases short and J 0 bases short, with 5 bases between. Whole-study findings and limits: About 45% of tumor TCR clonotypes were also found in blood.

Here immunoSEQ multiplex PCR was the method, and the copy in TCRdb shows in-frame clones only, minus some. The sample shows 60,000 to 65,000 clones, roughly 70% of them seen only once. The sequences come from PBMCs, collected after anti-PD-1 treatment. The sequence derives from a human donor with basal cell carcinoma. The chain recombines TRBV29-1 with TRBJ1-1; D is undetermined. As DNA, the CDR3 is TGCAGCGTAGAGATGAACACTGAAGCTTTCTTT. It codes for CSVEMNTEAFF. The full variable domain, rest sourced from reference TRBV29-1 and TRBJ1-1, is SAVISQKPSRDICQRGTSLTIQCQVDSQVTMMFWYRQQPGQSLTLIATANQGSEATYESGFVIDKFPISRPNLTFSTLTVSNMSPEDSSIYLCSVEMNTEAFFGQGTRLTVV.